These 7 T cell receptor beta chains came from one sample sequenced in a study of cytomegalovirus exposure and HLA in healthy donors (TCRdb year 2017). Receptor libraries were prepared by the immunoSEQ multiplex PCR assay. The table comes from immuneACCESS by way of TCRdb, which keeps in-frame sequences with V and J called. Part of the clones is missing from these tables; in studies checked, under half for an unresolved V gene and the rest for unknown reasons. Present in this sample are about 160,000 clones, about nine tenths of which were seen just once. Roughly 5.8% of the sample comes from the top ten. The specimen was PBMCs. The receptors stem from a woman aged 25 to 45 in good health and CMV-seronegative.

The rearrangement uses TRBV9 and TRBJ2-3; D tentatively fits TRBD1 or TRBD2 (5 bases each). The CDR3 has 21 amino acids. Germline lookup yields CDR1 SGDLS and CDR2 YYNGEE. V shed 6 bases and J shed 4 bases, with 36 bases lying between them. The CDR3 protein is CASIGRTGLDLDLPLSDTQYF. The CDR3 DNA is TGTGCCAGCATTGGCAGGACGGGGCTAGACCTTGATCTCCCCCTGTCAGATACGCAGTATTTT.

The chain links TRBV6-1 to TRBJ1-2; D is uncertain. The CDR3 has 13 residues. Trimming left V 0 bases short and J 7 bases short, with 9 bases between. Looked up from germline, CDR1 is MNHNS and CDR2 is SASEGT. CDR3 in amino acids: CASSEAFLPGYTF. For the CDR3, the DNA is TGTGCCAGCAGTGAAGCGTTTTTGCCTGGCTACACCTTC.

The chain has TRBV6-5 and TRBJ2-5; the D gene is possibly TRBD2 (6 bases). With the DNA end fitting TRBJ2-7 better, the J assignment may be wrong. This CDR3 has 12 amino acids. Germline V gene data show CDR1 as MNHEY and CDR2 as SVGAGI. The CDR3 reads CASSSGEGEQYF. Written as DNA, the CDR3 is TGTGCCAGCAGTTCGGGAGAGGGCGAGCAGTACTTC.

The chain carries TRBV7-2 and TRBJ2-3, with 12 bases fitting TRBD2. The CDR3 spans 18 residues. J gave up 2 bases and V 3 bases, and 9 bases lay outside the gene matches. From germline, CDR1 is SGHTA and CDR2 FQGNSA. CDR3 nucleotide sequence: TGTGCCAGCAGCTTCGGGCTGACTAGCGGGGGTTCCACAGATACGCAGTATTTT. Its translation: CASSFGLTSGGSTDTQYF.

The rearrangement links TRBV5-1 to TRBJ2-1, with a weak D call TRBD1 (5 bases). The CDR3 runs to 13 residues. V lost 4 bases and J lost 8, with 13 bases in between. Germline loops: CDR1 SGHRS, CDR2 YFSETQ. CDR3 DNA sequence: TGCGCCAGCAGCCAGGACATAACCTATGAGCAGTTCTTC. This sequence encodes CASSQDITYEQFF.

The CDR3 reads CASSLDGTDLYGYTF. The CDR3, as DNA: TGTGCCAGCAGCTTGGATGGGACGGACCTCTATGGCTACACCTTC. This chain links TRBV5-4 with TRBJ1-2; D is perhaps TRBD1 (5 bases). CDR1 and CDR2 from the germline V gene are SGHNT and YYREEE (reference sequence). Trimming took off 0 bases at V and 4 bases at J, with 13 bases between the two ends. This CDR3 comprises 15 residues. The full variable domain, completed using reference TRBV5-4 and TRBJ1-2, is ETGVTQSPTHLIKTRGQQVTLRCSSQSGHNTVSWYQQALGQGPQFIFQYYREEENGRGNFPPRFSGLQFPNYSSELNVNALELDDSALYLCASSLDGTDLYGYTFGSGTRLTVV.

The genes are TRBV5-1 and TRBJ2-7; no clear D gene. The CDR3 extends over 13 amino acids. Germline loops: CDR1 SGHRS, CDR2 YFSETQ. The V gene lost 4 bases and the J gene lost 0 bases, with 8 bases spanning the gap. The CDR3 reads CASSADGSYEQYF. The CDR3 bases are TGCGCCAGCAGCGCGGACGGCTCCTACGAGCAGTACTTC.